What follows describes a single TCR beta chain. Only a few counts were recorded for this clonotype. It has no known antigen specificity. No base-level quality is on record; no much larger clone is a single base apart. The data are from a study of CD8 T cells in ankylosing spondylitis (dated by TCRdb to 2016 to 2017). About the investigation overall: The study set out to find disease-linked TCR variants by profiling T cell receptor beta repertoires in ankylosing spondylitis patients and healthy donors. Peripheral blood was sampled, and synovial fluid was also collected from ankylosing spondylitis patients. In total, the full study cohort was made up of about 110 healthy donors and approximately 27 ankylosing spondylitis patients. On the study overall, not on this receptor specifically: Some of the motif variants had been reported before in the synovial fluid and blood of reactive arthritis patients, a finding that suggests common disease-initiation mechanisms. A CD8+ phenotype was shown by the disease-linked clones, which were found at relatively low frequencies in peripheral blood. A TCR beta motif of seven or eight highly homologous amino acid variants appeared characteristic of blood from ankylosing spondylitis patients. Significant enrichment of the disease-linked clones was reported in matched synovial fluid samples from ankylosing spondylitis patients.

Data came from an Illumina HiSeq 2500. TCR beta libraries were prepared by quantitative 5'-RACE with molecular barcodes. The paper's data handling went like this. A new computational method based on a probabilistic model of VDJ rearrangement was used to identify disease-linked TCR variants. TCRdb reworked the public reads: Q25 trimming with fastp, MiXCR clone assembly, productive beta chains retained. Under each unique CDR3 protein, matching rows form one entry showing the most common genes and DNA. None of the V and J calls come from the authors' own analysis; TCRdb made them. The sample contains 350,000 or so distinct CDR3 sequences, less than 9.5% of them found a single time. More than 14% of the sample rests with the top ten. The sequence was obtained from a male donor with ankylosing spondylitis. Sequenced input: blood, either unsorted or a sorted T cell fraction (not recorded which).

The nucleotide sequence is TGTGCCAGCAGTTTATCTGGTGCGGGGCAGTATGGCTACACCTTC. This is translated as CASSLSGAGQYGYTF. This receptor chain uses TRBV28 and TRBJ1-2; possibly the D gene is TRBD1, per 5 matching bases. From cysteine to phenylalanine, the CDR3 is 15 amino acids long. Just the 45-base CDR3 DNA is kept, in frame starting at base 1. Per the germline V gene, MDHEN is the CDR1 and SYDVKM is the CDR2. The V end loses 1 base and the J end loses 5 bases, and a stretch of 14 bases separates them.